These 7 T cell receptor beta chains share one sample of origin, sequenced in a study of blood T cell repertoires in COVID-19. Using immunoSEQ multiplex PCR, the repertoire was profiled, and TCRdb retains in-frame clones only, with some absent. Among around 42,000 clones, roughly four fifths were seen once, and the ten largest hold more than 2%. Specimen: peripheral blood. Receptors originate from a woman aged 60-75 years with acute or convalescent COVID-19.

V usage is TRBV24-1 and J usage is TRBJ1-5; maybe TRBD1 (6 bases). The V and J ends lost 4 bases and 4 bases respectively, with 16 bases between them. The CDR3 consists of 16 residues. CDR1 is KGHDR, CDR2 SFDVKD, per germline. The CDR3 loop reads CATSDHRAGDNQPQHF. The CDR3 nucleotides read TGTGCCACCAGTGACCACCGGGCAGGGGATAATCAGCCCCAGCATTTT.

CDR3 region: CASRLAGGGSYEQYF. As DNA, the CDR3 is TGTGCCAGTAGACTAGCGGGAGGGGGGTCCTACGAGCAGTACTTC. The chain recombines TRBV19 with TRBJ2-7, with 13 bases that match TRBD2. The CDR3 has 15 amino acids. The trim removed 6 bases at V and 1 base at J, leaving 3 bases unmatched. Germline assignment: CDR1 LNHDA and CDR2 SQIVND (reference sequence).

The chain joins TRBV14 to TRBJ2-7; 10 nucleotides align to TRBD1. With 4 bases clipped from V and 0 bases from J, the junction kept 3 bases outside the gene matches. Germline lookup yields CDR1 SGHDN and CDR2 FVKESK. The CDR3 totals 15 residues. The DNA for the CDR3 is TGTGCCAGCAGCCTGGGACAGGGGAGCTCCTACGAGCAGTACTTC. This gives the protein CASSLGQGSSYEQYF.

This clone appeared once. The genes are TRBV7-2 and TRBJ2-5; 12 bases line up with TRBD2. The CDR3 contains 15 residues. Trimming at V came to 5 bases and at J to 5 bases, leaving 6 bases not matched to a gene. CDR1 and CDR2 (germline): SGHTA, FQGNSA. The CDR3 DNA is TGTGCCAGCAGCCCCAGGACTAGCGGGGTTGAGACCCAGTACTTC. Its protein is CASSPRTSGVETQYF.

V usage is TRBV28 and J usage is TRBJ1-1, with 9 bases lining up with TRBD1. Germline V gives CDR1 MDHEN, CDR2 SYDVKM. V lost 3 bases to trimming and J lost 4 bases; unmatched junction nucleotides: 6. The CDR3 runs 15 residues. CDR3 DNA: TGTGCCAGCAGTTTGATTCCGGGACAGGGCACTGAAGCTTTCTTT. Protein product: CASSLIPGQGTEAFF.

V gene TRBV18 combines with J gene TRBJ2-5; D remains ambiguous. Germline-derived CDR1 and CDR2 are KGHSH and LQKENI. V was trimmed by 3 bases and J by 1 base, leaving 12 bases between them. The CDR3 consists of 15 residues. CDR3 region: CASSPAQSLQETQYF. The CDR3 coding sequence is TGTGCCAGCTCACCGGCACAGAGCCTCCAAGAGACCCAGTACTTC.

The V call is TRBV15, the J call TRBJ1-4, with 10 bases lining up with TRBD1. CDR1 LNHNV and CDR2 YYDKDF come from the germline V gene (reference sequence). This CDR3 is 15 amino acids long. Losses at the gene ends were 1 base for V and 8 bases for J; bases not matched to a gene: 4. CDR3 in amino acids: CATSRGQGAREKLFF. In DNA, the CDR3 is TGTGCCACCAGCAGAGGACAGGGGGCAAGGGAAAAACTGTTTTTT.